This T cell receptor beta chain was captured in a study of graft-versus-host responses after intestinal transplantation. Whole-study context: Induction using anti-thymocyte globulin, followed by tacrolimus and steroids for around 3 years, was given to all recipients.

To note about this clone: Its cognate antigen is unknown.

This table comes from immunoSEQ multiplex PCR, and its TCRdb copy is limited to in-frame clones, with some not included. Of about 39,000 clones detected, approximately 93% appear once; the ten largest clones hold about 3.6%. Germline-derived CDR1 and CDR2 are MNHEY and SVGAGI. V lost 5 bases and J 3 bases, leaving 11 bases between the germline ends. There are 14 residues in the CDR3. Study-wide results and limits: Individuals carrying graft-donor T cell macrochimerism showed high graft-versus-host to host-versus-graft clonal ratios in allografts. Present in recipient marrow, GvH clones included some that appeared first in ileum or blood.

The J gene is TRBJ1-5, the V gene TRBV6-5; perhaps TRBD1 as D (5 bases). Sequencing was performed on PBMCs, taken 700 to 750 days after intestinal transplantation. The TCR comes from a human patient who received an intestinal transplant, so some T cells may come from the graft donor. The CDR3 here is CASSAGRANQPQHF. The DNA for the CDR3 is TGTGCCAGCAGTGCAGGCAGGGCCAATCAGCCCCAGCATTTT.